Following are 5 T cell receptor beta chains from one sample sequenced in a study of cytomegalovirus exposure and HLA in healthy donors. A multiplex PCR was run with 60 Vbeta primers and 13 Jbeta primers. The repertoire was sequenced with immunoSEQ multiplex PCR; TCRdb's copy has only in-frame clones and lacks some. Of around 200,000 clones in the sample, 75% to 90% were seen once. The sample comprised PBMCs. These receptors were collected from a middle-aged man in good health and CMV-seropositive.

The genes are TRBV29-1 and TRBJ2-5; D is undetermined. V was cut by 4 bases and J by 1 base, with 7 bases left in between. From germline, CDR1 is SQVTM and CDR2 ANQGSEA. The CDR3 is 12 amino acids. CDR3 DNA sequence: TGCAGCGTTGCGGCTAGCCAAGAGACCCAGTACTTC. Its translation is CSVAASQETQYF. Combining the CDR3 with reference TRBV29-1 and TRBJ2-5 gives the whole variable domain SAVISQKPSRDICQRGTSLTIQCQVDSQVTMMFWYRQQPGQSLTLIATANQGSEATYESGFVIDKFPISRPNLTFSTLTVSNMSPEDSSIYLCSVAASQETQYFGPGTRLLVL.

The sample holds one count of this clone. The chain has TRBV7-2 and TRBJ2-1; the match to TRBD2 covers 10 bases. Per the germline V gene, CDR1 is SGHTA and CDR2 is FQGNSA. V shed 7 bases, J shed 7 bases, and the junction held 10 bases outside the gene matches. This CDR3 comprises 15 residues. This chain's CDR3 is CASTPGGLALNEQFF. DNA of the CDR3: TGTGCCAGCACCCCAGGGGGACTAGCGTTGAATGAGCAGTTCTTC.

The chain combines TRBV12-5 with TRBJ2-5; D might be TRBD1 (6 bases). The DNA end is a closer match to TRBJ2-7, so the J assignment may be wrong. From germline, CDR1 is LGHNT and CDR2 FRNRAP. This CDR3 spans 15 amino acids. The chain's CDR3 is CASGFGAGETYEQYF. In DNA form, the CDR3 reads TGTGCTAGTGGTTTTGGTGCAGGGGAGACCTACGAGCAGTACTTC.

The J gene is TRBJ1-6, the V gene TRBV25-1, with TRBD1 matching 7 bases. The germline V gene encodes CDR1 MGHDK and CDR2 SYGVNS. V trimming: 5 bases; J trimming: 10 bases; junction bases outside the gene matches: 14. This CDR3 is built from 16 residues. The CDR3 nucleotides are TGTGCCAGCAGTCCCCAGGGGGTTGGGCGAGAATCACCCCTCCACTTT. The encoded protein is CASSPQGVGRESPLHF.

The chain links TRBV18 to TRBJ2-2; 9 bases map to TRBD1. V was clipped by 2 bases and J by 4 bases; unmatched bases: 20. The germline gives CDR1 KGHSH, CDR2 LQKENI. This CDR3 is 21 amino acids long. The CDR3 sequence is CASSPDLRRTGVRVSTGELFF. CDR3 nucleotides: TGTGCCAGCTCACCAGATTTACGTAGGACAGGGGTTCGCGTGAGCACCGGGGAGCTGTTTTTT.